These 10 T cell receptor beta chains originate from one sample sequenced in a study of immune heterogeneity within non-small cell lung tumors. TCR beta CDR3 amplification used multiplex PCR with 32 V and 13 J primers. TCRdb called the multiplex PCR reads again in MiXCR, with one record for every CDR3 protein. This table holds 10,000 to 15,000 distinct CDR3 sequences, 20% to 25% found once. Bulk tumor gDNA, roughly 660 ng per sample, served as the TCR template. Far-apart biopsies, several per primary tumor, were taken during surgery. Newly diagnosed with untreated non-small cell lung cancer, the patients underwent curative surgery. Material: lung tumor tissue. The source of these receptors is a man aged 45 to 65 with non-small cell lung cancer.

As to this clonotype: A clone one base away is much larger, so this may be a read error. CDR3 residues: CSARNGEAEQYF. CDR3 coding DNA: TGCAGTGCTAGAAACGGAGAGGCCGAGCAGTACTTC. The gene calls are TRBV20-1 and TRBJ2-7; D uncertain. Trimming took off 2 bases at V and 6 bases at J, with 11 bases between the two ends. Looked up from germline, CDR1 is DFQATT and CDR2 is SNEGSKA (reference sequence). The CDR3 sequence is 12 residues long.

With respect to this clonotype: Lacking the conserved final phenylalanine or tryptophan, this CDR3 likely reflects a read error. The rearrangement joins TRBV7-6 to TRBJ2-2, with 9 positions matching TRBD1. V gave up 6 bases and J gave up 0 bases; unmatched junction bases: 2. CDR1 and CDR2 (germline): SGHVS, FNYEAQ. This CDR3 comprises 15 residues. The CDR3 region has the DNA TGTGCCAGCAGTCGGACAGGGGCGAACACCGGGGAGCTGTTTCTT. The encoded protein is CASSRTGANTGELFL.

The J gene is TRBJ1-4, the V gene TRBV6-1, with a tentative D call TRBD1 (6 bases). Deletions cut 10 bases from V and 3 bases from J, with 15 bases between. The CDR3 runs to 14 residues. In germline, CDR1 is MNHNS, CDR2 SASEGT. CDR3 nucleotides: TGTGCCACTCGGGGGCATGGCTCTAATGAAAAACTGTTTTTT. It codes for CATRGHGSNEKLFF.

This chain joins TRBV3-1 and TRBJ2-2; no clear D gene. Germline loops: CDR1 LGHDT, CDR2 YNNKEL (reference sequence). This CDR3 region has 14 residues. Trimming removed 7 bases from V and 7 bases from J, with 16 bases in between. The CDR3 reads CASTRGSQNGELFF. In nucleotides, the CDR3 is TGTGCCAGCACTCGAGGATCCCAGAACGGGGAGCTGTTTTTT.

In its sample, this clonotype ranks as medium-sized (0.01 to 0.1%). This rearrangement joins TRBV12-3 or TRBV12-4 to TRBJ1-5; D is possibly TRBD1 (5 bases). This CDR3 has 15 amino acids. Trimming removed 3 bases from V and 1 base from J, with 10 bases in between. Here the CDR3 reads CASSLGVKSNQPQHF. The CDR3 nucleotides read TGTGCCAGCAGTTTGGGGGTTAAGAGCAATCAGCCCCAGCATTTT.

This clonotype appeared many times. This chain links TRBV4-1 with TRBJ2-7, with D unclear. V was clipped by 1 base and J by 2 bases, with 6 bases between them. Germline V gives CDR1 MGHRA, CDR2 YSYEKL. The CDR3 spans 13 residues. The CDR3 sequence is CASSQAITYEQYF. For the CDR3, the DNA is TGCGCCAGCAGCCAAGCCATCACCTACGAGCAGTACTTC.

This chain uses TRBV5-4 with TRBJ1-2, with D unresolved. The CDR3 loop spans 15 amino acids. Per germline, CDR1 SGHNT and CDR2 YYREEE (reference sequence). Deletions cut 0 bases from V and 0 bases from J, with 9 bases between. In DNA, the CDR3 is TGTGCCAGCAGCTTGGGGGTGGGAGCTAACTATGGCTACACCTTC. Protein sequence: CASSLGVGANYGYTF.

Notes on this clonotype: One base away lies a much larger clone, so this may be a sequencing read error. The rearrangement joins TRBV11-2 to TRBJ1-3; D not certain. Germline loops: CDR1 SGHAT, CDR2 FQNNGV. This CDR3 comprises 15 residues. Trimming cost V 0 bases and J 0 bases, with 6 bases left between them. The CDR3 here is CASSLDFCSGNTIYF. CDR3 coding DNA: TGTGCCAGCAGCTTAGATTTTTGCTCTGGAAACACCATATATTTT.

In this sample, this clonotype turned up a few times. It may be a read error: a sequence one base away is much more abundant. The V and J genes are TRBV19 and TRBJ2-4, with a weak D call TRBD2 (6 bases). This CDR3 has 16 residues. V gave up 5 bases and J gave up 6 bases, with 20 bases separating them. The V gene's germline CDR1 is LNHDA and CDR2 SQIVND (reference sequence). The CDR3 sequence is CASSWPGVQGRNIQYF. The CDR3 DNA reads TGTGCCAGTAGTTGGCCGGGAGTCCAAGGTAGAAACATTCAGTACTTC.

By sample fraction, this clonotype is medium-sized. The chain uses TRBV2 and TRBJ2-7; either TRBD1 or TRBD2 may supply D (6 bases each). Germline CDR1 SNHLY, CDR2 FYNNEI. V was pared by 9 bases and J by 3 bases, with 18 bases between. The CDR3 contains 14 residues. CDR3 sequence: CASKLGGGIYEQYF. CDR3 in DNA: TGTGCCAGTAAGCTTGGAGGGGGGATCTACGAGCAGTACTTC.